This record covers a single T cell receptor (beta chain). The data stem from a study of T cell responses to AZD1222 COVID-19 vaccine. Profiled with immunoSEQ multiplex PCR; TCRdb holds only in-frame clones, not every one. Among 75,000 to 100,000 clones listed, around 89% were seen once. The junction had 0 bases not matched to a gene; V was cut back by 6 bases and J by 4 bases. The CDR3 is 13 amino acids. CDR1 is ENHRY, CDR2 SYGVKD, per germline. The sequence came from an adult in good health. The J gene is TRBJ2-1, the V gene TRBV10-3; 10 bases fit TRBD2. Specimen: peripheral blood, collected on day 0 of AZD1222 vaccination. The CDR3 nucleotides read TGTGCCATCAGAGCGGGAGGGTACAATGAGCAGTTCTTC. Its translation is CAIRAGGYNEQFF.